One sample yielded the 6 T cell receptor beta chains listed below, sequenced in a study of T cell clonotyping in hematopoietic cell transplantation. Assay: immunoSEQ multiplex PCR; the TCRdb copy retains only in-frame clones and omits some. The profile covers approximately 13,000 clones, with just under 85% appearing a single time and under 6.5% taken by the ten largest. Material: PBMCs, obtained 100 days after allogeneic stem cell transplant. The receptors shown here come from a female patient between 35 and 55 years old who had an allogeneic stem cell transplant from a related donor, so T cells may come from the graft donor. Some clones in this sample may be carry-over from other donors' samples.

This chain links TRBV11-2 with TRBJ2-5; 9 bases fit TRBD2. The CDR3 extends over 15 amino acids. Trimming cost V 4 bases and J 5 bases; bases outside gene matches: 8. CDR1 and CDR2 from the germline V gene are SGHAT and FQNNGV. The CDR3 is CASSSPAGGWETQYF. The CDR3 DNA follows: TGTGCCAGCAGCTCTCCAGCGGGAGGATGGGAGACCCAGTACTTC.

About this clone itself: Sequence at one end of the junction differs from germline and may be a read error. The chain joins TRBV16 to TRBJ1-2, with 7 bases fitting TRBD1. Germline V gene data show CDR1 as KGHSY and CDR2 as FQNENV. The CDR3 is made up of 15 amino acids. For the CDR3, the DNA is TGTGCCAGCACCTCAAGTAGCCGGACAGGATTCTCCCCCAACTTC. It encodes CASTSSSRTGFSPNF. The full variable domain, in which reference TRBV16 and TRBJ1-2 provide the parts outside the CDR3, is GEEVAQTPKHLVRGEGQKAKLYCAPIKGHSYVFWYQQVLKNEFKFLISFQNENVFDETGMPKERFSAKCLPNSPCSLEIQATKLEDSAVYFCASTSSSRTGFSPNFGSGTRLTVV.

The chain couples TRBV14 to TRBJ1-2, with 9 positions matching TRBD1. The junction had 7 bases not matched to a gene; V was cut back by 2 bases and J by 6 bases. Germline V lookup: CDR1 SGHDN, CDR2 FVKESK. The CDR3 extends over 15 amino acids. The CDR3 region is CASSQLDRGSDGYTF. CDR3 nucleotide sequence: TGTGCCAGCAGCCAATTGGACAGGGGAAGCGATGGCTACACCTTC.

This clone was observed a single time. The chain recombines TRBV11-2 with TRBJ1-1; D is unresolved. The CDR3 extends over 13 amino acids. V lost 1 base and J 7 bases, leaving 10 bases between the germline ends. Germline values: CDR1 SGHAT, CDR2 FQNNGV. This CDR3 is CASSLVAAVEAFF. CDR3 DNA: TGTGCCAGCAGCTTAGTAGCAGCCGTTGAAGCTTTCTTT.

The chain carries TRBV9 and TRBJ2-1; 7 positions match TRBD2. Germline CDR1 reads SGDLS; CDR2 reads YYNGEE. The CDR3 has 14 residues. The V gene end was trimmed by 5 bases and the J gene end by 8 bases; junction bases not matched to a gene: 10. In DNA, the CDR3 is TGTGCCAGCAGGCCCCCGGGGGGTGGTGATGAGCAGTTCTTC. Translating it yields CASRPPGGGDEQFF.

The chain uses TRBV7-2 and TRBJ1-2; maybe TRBD1 (6 bases). V was cut by 1 base and J by 6 bases, with 18 bases left in between. The CDR3 length is 16 residues. Germline loops: CDR1 SGHTA, CDR2 FQGNSA. The CDR3 DNA sequence: TGTGCCAGCAGCTTAGGGGGGACAACAGGGATCCATGGCTACACCTTC. This gives the protein CASSLGGTTGIHGYTF.